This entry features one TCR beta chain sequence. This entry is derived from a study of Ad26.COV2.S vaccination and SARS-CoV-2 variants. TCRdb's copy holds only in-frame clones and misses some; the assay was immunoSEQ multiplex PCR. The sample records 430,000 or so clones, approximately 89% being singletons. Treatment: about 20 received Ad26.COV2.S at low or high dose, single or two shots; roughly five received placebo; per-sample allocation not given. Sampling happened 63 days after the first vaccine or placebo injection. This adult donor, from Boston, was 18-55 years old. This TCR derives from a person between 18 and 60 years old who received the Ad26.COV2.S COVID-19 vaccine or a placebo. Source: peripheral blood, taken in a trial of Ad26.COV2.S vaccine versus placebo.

The CDR3 DNA follows: TGTGCCAGCAGCTTAATTCCCGGCACTAGCACAGATACGCAGTATTTT. Protein product: CASSLIPGTSTDTQYF. The chain recombines TRBV7-3 with TRBJ2-3; unclear D gene. The CDR3 extends over 16 amino acids. Trimming took off 1 base at V and 0 bases at J, with 11 bases between the two ends. Germline-derived CDR1 and CDR2 are SGHTA and FQGTGA.